The sequence of this T cell receptor (beta chain) was determined in a study of cytomegalovirus exposure and HLA in healthy donors. This clone was seen once. Using immunoSEQ multiplex PCR, the repertoire was profiled, and TCRdb retains in-frame clones only, with some absent. The sample has around 130,000 clones; about 85% are singletons. Deletions cut 0 bases from V and 1 base from J, with 6 bases between. CDR1 and CDR2 from the germline V gene are ENHRY and SYGVKD. The CDR3 is 14 residues long. The chain combines TRBV10-3 with TRBJ2-5; D is uncertain. The source material was PBMCs. This TCR came from a woman in her twenties or thirties in good health and CMV-seronegative. The CDR3 is CAISESPIQETQYF. CDR3 nucleotide sequence: TGTGCCATCAGTGAGTCGCCTATCCAAGAGACCCAGTACTTC.